This T cell receptor (beta chain) was captured by sequencing in a study of CD8 T cells in ankylosing spondylitis. This clonotype was counted ten times or more. As yet, its antigen is unknown. This CDR3 comprises 11 residues. Germline-derived CDR1 and CDR2 are SGHAT and FQNNGV. Trimming stripped 3 bases from V and 9 bases from J, with 8 bases between. TCRdb used MiXCR to reprocess the 5' RACE reads, holding one entry per CDR3 protein. Counted here are under 250,000 distinct CDR3 sequences, 5.5% to 7.5% occurring once; the ten biggest clones make up 12% to 15%. General study results and limits: Made up of eight highly homologous variants, a TCR beta motif appeared characteristic of ankylosing spondylitis blood.

This TCR was recovered from a male donor with ankylosing spondylitis. The rearrangement links TRBV11-2 to TRBJ1-1, with D uncertain. The sequenced material came from blood, either unsorted or a sorted T cell fraction (not recorded which). CDR3 amino acids: CASSFGFQAFF. The CDR3 coding sequence is TGTGCCAGCAGCTTCGGGTTCCAAGCTTTCTTT. Complete variable domain (other parts from reference TRBV11-2 and TRBJ1-1): EAGVAQSPRYKIIEKRQSVAFWCNPISGHATLYWYQQILGQGPKLLIQFQNNGVVDDSQLPKDRFSAERLKGVDSTLKIQPAKLEDSAVYLCASSFGFQAFFGQGTRLTVV.